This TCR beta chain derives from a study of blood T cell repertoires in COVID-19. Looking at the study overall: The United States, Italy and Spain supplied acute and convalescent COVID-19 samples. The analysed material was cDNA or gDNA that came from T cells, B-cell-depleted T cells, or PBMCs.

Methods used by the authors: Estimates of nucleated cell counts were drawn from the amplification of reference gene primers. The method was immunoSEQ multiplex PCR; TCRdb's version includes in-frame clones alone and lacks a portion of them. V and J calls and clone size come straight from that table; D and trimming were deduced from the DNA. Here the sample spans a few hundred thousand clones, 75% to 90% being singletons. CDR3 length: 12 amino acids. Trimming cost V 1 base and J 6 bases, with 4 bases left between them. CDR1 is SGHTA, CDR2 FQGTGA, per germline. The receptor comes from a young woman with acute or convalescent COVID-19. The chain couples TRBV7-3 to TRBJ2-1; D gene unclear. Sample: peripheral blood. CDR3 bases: TGTGCCAGCAGCTTAAGTAGCAATGAGCAGTTCTTC. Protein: CASSLSSNEQFF.